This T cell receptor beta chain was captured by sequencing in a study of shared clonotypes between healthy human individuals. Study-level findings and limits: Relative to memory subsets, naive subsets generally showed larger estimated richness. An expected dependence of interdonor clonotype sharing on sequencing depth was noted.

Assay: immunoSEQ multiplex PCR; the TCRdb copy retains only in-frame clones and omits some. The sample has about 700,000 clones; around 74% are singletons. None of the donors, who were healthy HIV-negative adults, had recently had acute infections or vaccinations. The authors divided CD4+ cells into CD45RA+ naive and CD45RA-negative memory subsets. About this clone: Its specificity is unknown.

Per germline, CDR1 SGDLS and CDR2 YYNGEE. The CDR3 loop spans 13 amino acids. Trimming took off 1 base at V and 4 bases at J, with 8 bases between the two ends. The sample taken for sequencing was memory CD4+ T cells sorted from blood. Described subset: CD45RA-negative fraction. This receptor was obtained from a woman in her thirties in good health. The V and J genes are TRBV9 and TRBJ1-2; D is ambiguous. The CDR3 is CASSVSNGYGYTF. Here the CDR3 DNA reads TGTGCCAGCAGCGTATCGAATGGCTATGGCTACACCTTC.